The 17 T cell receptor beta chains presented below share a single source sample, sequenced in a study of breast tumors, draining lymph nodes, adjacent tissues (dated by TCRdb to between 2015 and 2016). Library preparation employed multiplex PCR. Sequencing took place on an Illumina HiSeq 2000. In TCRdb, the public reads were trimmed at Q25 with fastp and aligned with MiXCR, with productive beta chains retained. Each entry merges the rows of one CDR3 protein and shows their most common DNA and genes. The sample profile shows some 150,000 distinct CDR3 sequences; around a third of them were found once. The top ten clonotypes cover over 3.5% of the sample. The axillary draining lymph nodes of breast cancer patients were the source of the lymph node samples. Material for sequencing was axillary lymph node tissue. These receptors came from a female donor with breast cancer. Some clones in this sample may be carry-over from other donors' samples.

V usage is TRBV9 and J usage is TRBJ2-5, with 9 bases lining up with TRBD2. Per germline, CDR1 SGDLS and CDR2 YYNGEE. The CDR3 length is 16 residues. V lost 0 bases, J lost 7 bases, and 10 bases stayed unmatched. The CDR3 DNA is TGTGCCAGCAGCGTAGGGGGGCTAGCGGGGAAAGGGACCCAGTACTTC. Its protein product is CASSVGGLAGKGTQYF.

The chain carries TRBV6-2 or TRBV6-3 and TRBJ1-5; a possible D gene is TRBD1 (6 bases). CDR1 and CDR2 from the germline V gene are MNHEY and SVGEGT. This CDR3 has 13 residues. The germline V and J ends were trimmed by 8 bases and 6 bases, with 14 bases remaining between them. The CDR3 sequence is CASGMGGRQPQHF. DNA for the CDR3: TGTGCCAGCGGAATGGGGGGGCGTCAGCCCCAGCATTTT.

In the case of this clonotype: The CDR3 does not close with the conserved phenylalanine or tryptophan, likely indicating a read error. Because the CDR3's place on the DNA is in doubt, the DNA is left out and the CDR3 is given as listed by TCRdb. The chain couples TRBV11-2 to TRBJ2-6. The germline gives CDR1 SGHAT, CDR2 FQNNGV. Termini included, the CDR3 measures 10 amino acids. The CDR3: CASSLDGVTT.

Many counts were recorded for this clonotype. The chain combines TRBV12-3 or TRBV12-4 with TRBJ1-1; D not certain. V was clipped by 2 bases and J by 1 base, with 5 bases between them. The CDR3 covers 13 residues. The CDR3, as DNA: TGTGCCAGCAGTTTACGGGCGAACACTGAAGCTTTCTTT. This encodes CASSLRANTEAFF.

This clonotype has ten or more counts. The CDR3 reads CASNRGAYEQYF. CDR3 in DNA: TGTGCCAGCAACAGGGGGGCCTACGAGCAGTACTTC. This chain joins TRBV2 and TRBJ2-7, with 8 bases fitting TRBD1. V gave up 7 bases and J gave up 2 bases; unmatched junction bases: 1. This CDR3 is 12 amino acids long. Looked up from germline, CDR1 is SNHLY and CDR2 is FYNNEI.

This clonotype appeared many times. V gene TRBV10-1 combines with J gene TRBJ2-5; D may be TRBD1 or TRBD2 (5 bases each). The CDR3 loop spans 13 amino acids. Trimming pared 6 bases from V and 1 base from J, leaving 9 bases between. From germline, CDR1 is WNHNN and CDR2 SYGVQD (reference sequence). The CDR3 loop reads CASSRGLQETQYF. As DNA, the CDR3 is TGCGCCAGCAGCCGGGGCCTCCAAGAGACCCAGTACTTC.

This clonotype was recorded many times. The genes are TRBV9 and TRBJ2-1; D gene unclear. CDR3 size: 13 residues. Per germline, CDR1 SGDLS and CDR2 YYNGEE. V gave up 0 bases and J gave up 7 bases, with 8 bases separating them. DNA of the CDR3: TGTGCCAGCAGCGTAGTTAACGGGAATGAGCAGTTCTTC. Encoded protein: CASSVVNGNEQFF.

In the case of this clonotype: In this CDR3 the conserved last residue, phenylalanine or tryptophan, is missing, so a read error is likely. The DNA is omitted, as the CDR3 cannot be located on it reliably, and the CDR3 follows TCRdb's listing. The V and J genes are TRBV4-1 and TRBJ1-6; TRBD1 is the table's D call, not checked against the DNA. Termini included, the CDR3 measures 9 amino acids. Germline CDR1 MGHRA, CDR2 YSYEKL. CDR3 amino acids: CASSPWTAS.

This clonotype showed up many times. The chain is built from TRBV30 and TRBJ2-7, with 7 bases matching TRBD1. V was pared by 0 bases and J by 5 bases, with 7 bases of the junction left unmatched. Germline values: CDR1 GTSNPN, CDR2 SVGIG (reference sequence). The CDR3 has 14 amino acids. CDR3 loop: CAWSVRQGINEQYF. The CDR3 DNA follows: TGTGCCTGGAGTGTCAGACAGGGTATAAACGAGCAGTACTTC.

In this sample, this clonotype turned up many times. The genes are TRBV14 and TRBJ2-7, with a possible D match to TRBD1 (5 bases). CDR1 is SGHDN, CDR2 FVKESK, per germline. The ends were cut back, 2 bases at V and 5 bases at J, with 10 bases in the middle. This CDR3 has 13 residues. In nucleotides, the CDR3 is TGTGCCAGCAGCCAACTGTGGGGCGACGAGCAGTACTTC. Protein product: CASSQLWGDEQYF.

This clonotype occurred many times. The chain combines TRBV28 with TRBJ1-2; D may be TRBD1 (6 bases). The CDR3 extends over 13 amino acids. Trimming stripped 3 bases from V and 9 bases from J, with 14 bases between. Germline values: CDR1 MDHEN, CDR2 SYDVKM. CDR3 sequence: CASSLTGSISYTF. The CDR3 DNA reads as TGTGCCAGCAGTTTGACAGGAAGTATAAGCTACACCTTC.

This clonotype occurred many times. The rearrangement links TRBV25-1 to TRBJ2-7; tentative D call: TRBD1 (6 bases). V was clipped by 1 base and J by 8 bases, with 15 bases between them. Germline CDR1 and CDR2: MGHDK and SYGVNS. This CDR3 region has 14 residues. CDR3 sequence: CASSESGARVQQYF. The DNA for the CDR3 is TGTGCCAGCAGTGAATCAGGGGCCCGGGTGCAGCAGTACTTC.

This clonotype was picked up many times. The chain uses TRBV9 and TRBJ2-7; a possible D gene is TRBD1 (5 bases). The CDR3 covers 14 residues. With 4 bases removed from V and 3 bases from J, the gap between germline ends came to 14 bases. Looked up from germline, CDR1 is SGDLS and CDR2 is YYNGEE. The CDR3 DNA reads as TGTGCCAGCAGCCCCCAGGTGGGGCACTACGAGCAGTACTTC. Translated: CASSPQVGHYEQYF.

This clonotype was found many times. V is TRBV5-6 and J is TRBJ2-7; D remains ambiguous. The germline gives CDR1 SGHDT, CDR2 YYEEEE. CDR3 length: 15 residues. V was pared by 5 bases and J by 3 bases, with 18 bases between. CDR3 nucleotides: TGTGCCAGCAGTGGAGAACGGGCGTCTTTCTACGAGCAGTACTTC. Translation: CASSGERASFYEQYF.

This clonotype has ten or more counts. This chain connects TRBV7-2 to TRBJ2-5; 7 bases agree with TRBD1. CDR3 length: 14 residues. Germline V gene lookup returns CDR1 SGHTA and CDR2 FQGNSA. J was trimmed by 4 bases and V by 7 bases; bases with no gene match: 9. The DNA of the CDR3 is TGTGCCAGCACCCGGGACAGCTTCGCAGAGACCCAGTACTTC. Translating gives CASTRDSFAETQYF. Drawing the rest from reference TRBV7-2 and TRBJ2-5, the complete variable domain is GAGVSQSPSNKVTEKGKDVELRCDPISGHTALYWYRQSLGQGLEFLIYFQGNSAPDKSGLPSDRFSAERTGGSVSTLTIQRTQQEDSAVYLCASTRDSFAETQYFGPGTRLLVL.

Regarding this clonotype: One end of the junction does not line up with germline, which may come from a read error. As DNA, the CDR3 is TGTGCGAGCAGAAGGGACAGACCGAAGAGCTCTGGAAACACCATATATTTT. Its translation: CASRRDRPKSSGNTIYF. The chain uses TRBV7-9 and TRBJ1-3; 7 positions agree with TRBD1. Germline V gene lookup returns CDR1 SEHNR and CDR2 FQNEAQ (reference sequence). The CDR3 runs to 17 residues.

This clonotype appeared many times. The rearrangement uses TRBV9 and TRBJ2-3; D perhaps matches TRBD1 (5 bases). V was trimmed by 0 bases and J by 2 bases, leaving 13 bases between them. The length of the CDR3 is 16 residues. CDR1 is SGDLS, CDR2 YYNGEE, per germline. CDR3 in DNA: TGTGCCAGCAGCGTAGGGGGCGGAGCGATCACAGATACGCAGTATTTT. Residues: CASSVGGGAITDTQYF. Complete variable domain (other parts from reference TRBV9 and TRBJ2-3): DSGVTQTPKHLITATGQRVTLRCSPRSGDLSVYWYQQSLDQGLQFLIQYYNGEERAKGNILERFSAQQFPDLHSELNLSSLELGDSALYFCASSVGGGAITDTQYFGPGTRLTVL.